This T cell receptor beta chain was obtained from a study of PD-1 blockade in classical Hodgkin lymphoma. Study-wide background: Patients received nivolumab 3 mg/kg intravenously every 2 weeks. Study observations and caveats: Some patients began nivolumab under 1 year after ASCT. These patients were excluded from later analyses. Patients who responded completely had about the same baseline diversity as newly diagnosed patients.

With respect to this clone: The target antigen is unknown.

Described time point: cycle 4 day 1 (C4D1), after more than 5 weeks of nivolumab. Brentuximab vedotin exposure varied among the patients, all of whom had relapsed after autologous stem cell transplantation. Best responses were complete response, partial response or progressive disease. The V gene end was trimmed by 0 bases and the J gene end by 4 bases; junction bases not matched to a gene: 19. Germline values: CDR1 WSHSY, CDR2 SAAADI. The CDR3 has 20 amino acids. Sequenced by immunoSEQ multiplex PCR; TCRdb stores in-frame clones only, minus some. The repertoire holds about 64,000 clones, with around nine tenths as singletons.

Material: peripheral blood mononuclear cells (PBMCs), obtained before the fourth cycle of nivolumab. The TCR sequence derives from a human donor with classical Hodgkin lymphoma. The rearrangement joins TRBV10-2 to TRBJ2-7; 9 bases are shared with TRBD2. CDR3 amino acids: CASSESWGGEVAGESYEQYF. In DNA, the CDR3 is TGCGCCAGCAGTGAGTCTTGGGGTGGGGAGGTAGCGGGGGAATCTTACGAGCAGTACTTC.